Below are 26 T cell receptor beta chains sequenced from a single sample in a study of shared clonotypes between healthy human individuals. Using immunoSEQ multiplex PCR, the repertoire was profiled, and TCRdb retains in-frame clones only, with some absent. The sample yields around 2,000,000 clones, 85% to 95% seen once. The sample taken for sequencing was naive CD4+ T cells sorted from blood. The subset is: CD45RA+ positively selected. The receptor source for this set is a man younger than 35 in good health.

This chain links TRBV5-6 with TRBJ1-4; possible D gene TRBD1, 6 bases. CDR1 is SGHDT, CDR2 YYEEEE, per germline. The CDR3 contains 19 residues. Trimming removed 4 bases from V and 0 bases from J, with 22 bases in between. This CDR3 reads CASSPRWRQGKTTNEKLFF. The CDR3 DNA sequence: TGTGCCAGCAGCCCCCGATGGCGGCAGGGGAAGACAACTAATGAAAAACTGTTTTTT.

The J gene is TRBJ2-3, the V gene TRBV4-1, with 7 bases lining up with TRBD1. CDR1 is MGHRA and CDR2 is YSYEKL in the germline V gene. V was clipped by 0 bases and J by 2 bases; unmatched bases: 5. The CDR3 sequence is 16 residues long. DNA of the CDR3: TGCGCCAGCAGCCAAGAAGGACAGGCGTACACAGATACGCAGTATTTT. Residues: CASSQEGQAYTDTQYF.

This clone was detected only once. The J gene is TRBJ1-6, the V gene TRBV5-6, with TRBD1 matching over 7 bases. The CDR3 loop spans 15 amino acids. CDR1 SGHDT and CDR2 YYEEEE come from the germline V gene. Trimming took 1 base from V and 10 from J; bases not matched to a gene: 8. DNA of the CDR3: TGTGCCAGCAGCTTGAGACAGGGAATGGGGTCACCCCTCCACTTT. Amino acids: CASSLRQGMGSPLHF.

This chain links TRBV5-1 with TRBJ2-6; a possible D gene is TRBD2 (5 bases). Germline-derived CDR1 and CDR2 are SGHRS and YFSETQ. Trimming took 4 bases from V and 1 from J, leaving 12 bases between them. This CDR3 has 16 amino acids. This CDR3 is CASSPLVASGANVLTF. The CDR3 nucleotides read TGCGCCAGCAGCCCGTTGGTAGCGTCTGGGGCCAACGTCCTGACTTTC.

DNA of the CDR3: TGTGCCAGCAGTGACGACAGGGAAGGCTACACCTTC. Its protein product is CASSDDREGYTF. V usage is TRBV6-5 and J usage is TRBJ1-2, with 7 bases identical to TRBD1. The CDR3 has 12 residues. In germline, CDR1 is MNHEY, CDR2 SVGAGI. V lost 5 bases and J lost 8; bases outside the gene matches: 5.

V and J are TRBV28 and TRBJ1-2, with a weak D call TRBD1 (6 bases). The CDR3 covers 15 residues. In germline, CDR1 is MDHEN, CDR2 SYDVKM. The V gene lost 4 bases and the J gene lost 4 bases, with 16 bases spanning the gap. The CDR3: CASSSLFGQRYGYTF. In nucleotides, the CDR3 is TGTGCCAGCAGTTCCCTTTTCGGACAGCGCTATGGCTACACCTTC.

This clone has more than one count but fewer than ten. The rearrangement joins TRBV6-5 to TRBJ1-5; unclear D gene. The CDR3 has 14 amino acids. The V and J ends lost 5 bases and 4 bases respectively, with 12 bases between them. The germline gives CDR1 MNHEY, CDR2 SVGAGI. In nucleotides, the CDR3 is TGTGCCAGCAGTCCACGGACGGGAAATCAGCCCCAGCATTTT. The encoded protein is CASSPRTGNQPQHF.

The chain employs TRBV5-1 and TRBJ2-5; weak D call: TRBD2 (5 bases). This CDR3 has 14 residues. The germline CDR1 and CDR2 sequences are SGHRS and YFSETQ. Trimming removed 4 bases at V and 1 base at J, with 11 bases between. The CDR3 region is CASSQVAFQETQYF. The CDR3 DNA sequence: TGCGCCAGCAGCCAGGTAGCGTTCCAAGAGACCCAGTACTTC.

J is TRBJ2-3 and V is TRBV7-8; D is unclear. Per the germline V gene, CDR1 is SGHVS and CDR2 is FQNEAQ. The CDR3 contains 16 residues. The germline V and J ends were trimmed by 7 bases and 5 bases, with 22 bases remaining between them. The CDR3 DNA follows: TGTGCCAGCACCGTTTCCCCCGGGCTGATAAAAGATACGCAGTATTTT. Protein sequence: CASTVSPGLIKDTQYF.

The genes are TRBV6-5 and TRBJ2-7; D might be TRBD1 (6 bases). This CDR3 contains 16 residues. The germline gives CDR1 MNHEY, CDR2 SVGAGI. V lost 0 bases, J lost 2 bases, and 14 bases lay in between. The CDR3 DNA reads TGTGCCAGCAGTTACTCTGGGATGGACAGAGCCTACGAGCAGTACTTC. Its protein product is CASSYSGMDRAYEQYF.

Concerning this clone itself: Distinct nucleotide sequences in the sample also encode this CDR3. CDR3 protein: CASSIVGTGNTEAFF. The CDR3 DNA is TGTGCCAGTAGTATCGTCGGGACAGGGAACACTGAAGCTTTCTTT. The V gene is TRBV19, the J gene TRBJ1-1, with 8 bases fitting TRBD1. The CDR3 runs 15 residues. Germline V gene sequence: CDR1 LNHDA, CDR2 SQIVND (reference sequence). J gave up 1 base and V 3 bases, and 4 bases lay outside the gene matches.

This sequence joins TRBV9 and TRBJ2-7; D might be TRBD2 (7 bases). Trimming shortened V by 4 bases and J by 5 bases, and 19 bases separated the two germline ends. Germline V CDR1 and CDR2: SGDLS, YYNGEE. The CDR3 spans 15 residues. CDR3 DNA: TGTGCCAGCAGCACGCCGGAGGGGGGGACGGACGAGCAGTACTTC. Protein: CASSTPEGGTDEQYF. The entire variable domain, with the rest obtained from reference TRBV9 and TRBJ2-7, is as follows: DSGVTQTPKHLITATGQRVTLRCSPRSGDLSVYWYQQSLDQGLQFLIQYYNGEERAKGNILERFSAQQFPDLHSELNLSSLELGDSALYFCASSTPEGGTDEQYFGPGTRLTVT.

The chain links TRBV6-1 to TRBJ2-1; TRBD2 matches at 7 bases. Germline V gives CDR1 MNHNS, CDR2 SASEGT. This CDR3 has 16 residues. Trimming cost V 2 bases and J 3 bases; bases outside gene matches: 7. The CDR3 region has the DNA TGTGCCAGCAGTGAAAGGTCCGAGCGGGGCTACAATGAGCAGTTCTTC. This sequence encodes CASSERSERGYNEQFF.

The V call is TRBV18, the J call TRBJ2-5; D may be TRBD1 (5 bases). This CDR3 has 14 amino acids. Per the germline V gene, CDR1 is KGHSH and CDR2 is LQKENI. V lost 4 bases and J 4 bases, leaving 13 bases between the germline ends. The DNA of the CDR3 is TGTGCCAGCTCACACCTAGGGGTCGGAGAGACCCAGTACTTC. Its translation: CASSHLGVGETQYF.

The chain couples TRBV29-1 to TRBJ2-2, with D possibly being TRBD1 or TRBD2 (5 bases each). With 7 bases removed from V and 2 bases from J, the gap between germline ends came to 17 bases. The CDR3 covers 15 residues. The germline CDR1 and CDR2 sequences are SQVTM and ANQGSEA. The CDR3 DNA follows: TGCAGCGCCGTGGACGGGGCGCCAAACACCGGGGAGCTGTTTTTT. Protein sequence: CSAVDGAPNTGELFF.

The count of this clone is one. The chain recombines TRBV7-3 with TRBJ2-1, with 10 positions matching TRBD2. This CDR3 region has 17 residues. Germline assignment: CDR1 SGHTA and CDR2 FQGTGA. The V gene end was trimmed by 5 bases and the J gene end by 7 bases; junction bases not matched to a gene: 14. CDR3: CASSISSGGPSRNEQFF. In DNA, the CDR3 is TGTGCCAGCAGCATCAGTAGCGGGGGGCCATCGAGGAATGAGCAGTTCTTC.

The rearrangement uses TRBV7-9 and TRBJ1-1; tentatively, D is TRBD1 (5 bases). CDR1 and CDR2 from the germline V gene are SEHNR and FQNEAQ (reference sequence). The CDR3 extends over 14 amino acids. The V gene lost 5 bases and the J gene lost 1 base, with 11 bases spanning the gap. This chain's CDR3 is CASSPKDKNTEAFF. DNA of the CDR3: TGTGCCAGCAGCCCGAAGGACAAGAACACTGAAGCTTTCTTT.

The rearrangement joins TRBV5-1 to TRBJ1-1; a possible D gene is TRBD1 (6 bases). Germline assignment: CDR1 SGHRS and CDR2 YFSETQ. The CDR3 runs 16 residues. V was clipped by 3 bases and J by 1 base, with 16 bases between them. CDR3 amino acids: CASSWSPLQGNTEAFF. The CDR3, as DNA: TGCGCCAGCAGCTGGTCCCCCCTACAGGGGAACACTGAAGCTTTCTTT. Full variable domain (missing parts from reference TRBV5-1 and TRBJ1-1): KAGVTQTPRYLIKTRGQQVTLSCSPISGHRSVSWYQQTPGQGLQFLFEYFSETQRNKGNFPGRFSGRQFSNSRSEMNVSTLELGDSALYLCASSWSPLQGNTEAFFGQGTRLTVV.

The CDR3 DNA follows: TGTGCCAGCAGAGGACAAGGGGCCAGTCTAGCTTTCTTT. It specifies CASRGQGASLAFF. The V gene is TRBV2, the J gene TRBJ1-1; D possibly corresponds to TRBD1 (5 bases). Germline CDR1 reads SNHLY; CDR2 reads FYNNEI. The CDR3 is 13 residues long. The V end lost 6 bases, the J end lost 10 bases, and 18 bases lay between the germline ends.

The CDR3 region is CASRKLRTGRSPGANVLTF. The CDR3 region has the DNA TGTGCCAGCAGAAAACTCCGGACAGGCCGTTCCCCTGGGGCCAACGTCCTGACTTTC. The V call is TRBV7-3, the J call TRBJ2-6; 7 bases agree with TRBD1. The length of the CDR3 is 19 residues. Germline trimming cut 6 bases from V and 2 bases from J; bases unmatched to any gene: 16. The germline gives CDR1 SGHTA, CDR2 FQGTGA.

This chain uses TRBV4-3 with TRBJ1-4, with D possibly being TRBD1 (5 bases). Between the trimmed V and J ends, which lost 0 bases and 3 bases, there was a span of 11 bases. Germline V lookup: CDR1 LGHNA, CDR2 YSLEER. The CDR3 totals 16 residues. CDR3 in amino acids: CASSQDKGYSNEKLFF. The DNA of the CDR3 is TGCGCCAGCAGCCAAGATAAGGGGTACTCTAATGAAAAACTGTTTTTT.

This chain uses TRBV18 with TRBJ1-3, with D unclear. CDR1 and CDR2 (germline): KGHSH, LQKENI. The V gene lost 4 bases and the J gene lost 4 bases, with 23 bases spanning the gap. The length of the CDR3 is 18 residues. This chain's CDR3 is CASSLLRPGSGMGNTIYF. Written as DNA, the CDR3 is TGTGCCAGCTCACTCCTTAGACCCGGGTCTGGAATGGGAAACACCATATATTTT.

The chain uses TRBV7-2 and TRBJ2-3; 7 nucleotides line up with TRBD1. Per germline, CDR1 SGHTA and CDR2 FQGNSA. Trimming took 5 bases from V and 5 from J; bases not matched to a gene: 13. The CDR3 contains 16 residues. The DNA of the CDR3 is TGTGCCAGCAGCCCTCCGACAGGGAAAAGGGTAGATACGCAGTATTTT. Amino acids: CASSPPTGKRVDTQYF.

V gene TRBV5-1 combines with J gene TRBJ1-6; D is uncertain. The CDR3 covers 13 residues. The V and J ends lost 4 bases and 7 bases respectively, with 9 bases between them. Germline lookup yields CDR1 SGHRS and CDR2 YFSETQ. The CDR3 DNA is TGCGCCAGCAGCCCGGATGGGAATTCACCCCTCCACTTT. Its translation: CASSPDGNSPLHF.

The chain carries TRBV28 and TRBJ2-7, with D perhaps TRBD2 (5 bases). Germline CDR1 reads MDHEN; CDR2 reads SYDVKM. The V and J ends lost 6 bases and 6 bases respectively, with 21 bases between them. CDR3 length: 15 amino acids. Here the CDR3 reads CASRTPGRGPTEQYF. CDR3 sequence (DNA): TGTGCCAGCAGGACTCCCGGCCGGGGTCCAACCGAGCAGTACTTC.

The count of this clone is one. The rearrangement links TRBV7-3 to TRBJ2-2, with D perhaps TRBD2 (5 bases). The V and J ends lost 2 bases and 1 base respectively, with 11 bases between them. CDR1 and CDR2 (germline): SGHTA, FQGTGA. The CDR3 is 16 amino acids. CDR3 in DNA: TGTGCCAGCAGCTTAGGGCAACGGGGGAACACCGGGGAGCTGTTTTTT. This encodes CASSLGQRGNTGELFF.